This T cell receptor (beta chain) was recorded in a study of OX40 agonist ivuxolimab in advanced cancers. This clone turned up a few times. This CDR3 spans 13 amino acids. V gave up 4 bases and J gave up 7 bases, with 13 bases separating them. Per the germline V gene, CDR1 is MGHRA and CDR2 is YSYEKL. Sequenced by immunoSEQ multiplex PCR; TCRdb stores in-frame clones only, minus some. This table has about 65,000 clones, over 75% appearing once. The sample here was CD4+ or CD8+ T cells sorted from blood, taken in a trial of the OX40 agonist ivuxolimab. The V and J genes are TRBV4-1 and TRBJ1-1, with D unresolved. The TCR comes from an adult with an advanced solid tumor such as melanoma, head and neck, liver or kidney cancer. CDR3 region: CASSLSNDGEAFF. The DNA of the CDR3 is TGCGCCAGCAGCCTATCCAACGACGGTGAAGCTTTCTTT.